This TCR beta chain was profiled in a study of PD-1 blockade in classical Hodgkin lymphoma. About the research overall: On a schedule of every 2 weeks, patients received nivolumab 3 mg/kg intravenously. Findings of the study overall: Nothing has yet pinned down what causes the repertoire differences, possibly disease activity or prior therapy. Patients who initiated nivolumab within 1 year of ASCT were excluded. Those achieving complete response showed baseline diversity like newly diagnosed patients.

Some clones are missing from TCRdb's copy, which holds only in-frame ones; the method was immunoSEQ multiplex PCR. This sample has tens of thousands of clones; about 80% occur once, and the top ten carry less than 3%. With no exception, relapse followed autologous stem cell transplantation in all patients, and brentuximab vedotin exposure varied. From thawed PBMCs, CD4+ T cells were purified using magnetic negative selection. Remarks on this clone: The antigen is not known.

CDR3 length: 15 residues. Germline lookup yields CDR1 SGHAT and CDR2 FQNNGV. The ends were cut back, 1 base at V and 5 bases at J, with 12 bases in the middle. This chain joins TRBV11-2 and TRBJ2-1; tentatively, D is TRBD1 (5 bases). The receptor was isolated from a human donor with classical Hodgkin lymphoma. The specimen was CD4+ T cells from blood, collected at baseline. The CDR3: CASSLGTNRDNEQFF. CDR3 in DNA: TGTGCCAGCAGCTTAGGGACAAATAGGGACAATGAGCAGTTCTTC.